These T cell receptor beta chains were read from a single sample in a study of cytomegalovirus exposure and HLA in healthy donors. Sequenced by immunoSEQ multiplex PCR; TCRdb stores in-frame clones only, minus some. The data contain roughly 120,000 clones, 65% to 80% of them singletons. The sequencing input was PBMCs. Receptors originate from a man between 18 and 35 years old in good health and CMV-seropositive. The CDR3 runs from the conserved cysteine through the conserved F or W. The order of the fields is clone size, J gene, V gene, D gene, CDR3 DNA, CDR3 protein. The D gene is left open where the match is weak. Not all rows give a size; the values are once, few, many and, for expanded clones, a class.

>NA|TRBJ2-7|TRBV27|TRBD1
TGTGCCAGCATGGACAGGGGCACCTACGAGCAGTACTTC
CASMDRGTYEQYF
>NA|TRBJ2-1|TRBV7-2|NA
TGTGCCAGCAGCTTATACGGCGGGAATGAGCAGTTCTTC
CASSLYGGNEQFF
>NA|TRBJ2-3|TRBV18|NA
TGTGCCAGCTCACCAGGGGGCAGGAGCACAGATACGCAGTATTTT
CASSPGGRSTDTQYF
>NA|TRBJ1-1|TRBV9|TRBD1
TGTGCCAGCAGTGCACAGGGGGCGACTGAAGCTTTCTTT
CASSAQGATEAFF
>few|TRBJ2-5|TRBV25-1|NA
TGTGCCAGCAGTGAATATGGGGGGAGAGGGACCCAAGAGACCCAGTACTTC
CASSEYGGRGTQETQYF
>NA|TRBJ2-6|TRBV27|NA
TGTGCCAGCACCGGGGACTCGTCCTTTCCTGGGGCCAACGTCCTGACTTTC
CASTGDSSFPGANVLTF
>NA|TRBJ2-7|TRBV30|TRBD2
TGTGCCTGGAGTGGGACTAGCGGGGCCTACGAGCAGTACTTC
CAWSGTSGAYEQYF
>once|TRBJ2-1|TRBV6-4|TRBD2
TGTGCCAGCAGTGACTCTTGGCTAGCGGGGGGTCGGACCAATGAGCAGTTCTTC
CASSDSWLAGGRTNEQFF
>NA|TRBJ1-1|TRBV11-2|TRBD1
TGTGCCAGCAGCGAGACAGGGATCGCTGAAGCTTTCTTT
CASSETGIAEAFF
>NA|TRBJ1-6|TRBV28|NA
TGTGCCAGCAGCTCCGGGACGGGGGGGTCCTCCCTCCACTTT
CASSSGTGGSSLHF
>NA|TRBJ1-1|TRBV7-8|TRBD1
TGTGCCAGCAGCTTAAATTCCCTTCCAGGGGGCGCGGGGGCTTTCTTT
CASSLNSLPGGAGAFF
>NA|TRBJ2-7|TRBV28|NA
TGTGCCAGCAAGGTTCTAGGCAGCACATACGAGCAGTACTTC
CASKVLGSTYEQYF
>NA|TRBJ2-3|TRBV28|NA
TGTGCCAGCAGACCCGGAGGCCTGAGCACAGATACGCAGTATTTT
CASRPGGLSTDTQYF
>NA|TRBJ2-7|TRBV6-5|TRBD2
TGTGCCAGCAGGAAATTACTAGCGGATAGACACGAGCAGTACTTC
CASRKLLADRHEQYF
>NA|TRBJ1-1|TRBV6-6|NA
TGTGCCAGCAGTTACGCGGGTACTGAAGCTTTCTTT
CASSYAGTEAFF
>NA|TRBJ1-5|TRBV27|TRBD1
TGTGCCAGCCGACAGGGGGCAGGTCAGCCCCAGCATTTT
CASRQGAGQPQHF
>NA|TRBJ2-7|TRBV5-1|NA
TGCGCCAGCAGTTCCGACAGCTACGAGCAGTACTTC
CASSSDSYEQYF
>NA|TRBJ2-7|TRBV11-2|NA
TGTGCCAGCAGCTTAGTTATCGACGAGCAGTACTTC
CASSLVIDEQYF
>NA|TRBJ2-5|TRBV28|NA
TGTGCCAGCAGTCAACAGGGTAGGGGGCAAGAGACCCAGTACTTC
CASSQQGRGQETQYF
>NA|TRBJ2-7|TRBV18|TRBD1
TGTGCCAGCTCAACGGGGACAGGGGGCTACGAGCAGTACTTC
CASSTGTGGYEQYF
>few|TRBJ2-7|TRBV28|TRBD2
TGTGCCAGCAGCCCCAGCGGGGGGGGGCTCTACGAGCAGTACTTC
CASSPSGGGLYEQYF
>NA|TRBJ2-2|TRBV7-9|NA
TGTGCCAGCAGCTTAGCGGATGGGGCATCAACGAACACCGGGGAGCTGTTTTTT
CASSLADGASTNTGELFF
>NA|TRBJ2-5|TRBV5-4|NA
TGTGCCAGCAGCCCCGGGGAGCAAGAGACCCAGTACTTC
CASSPGEQETQYF
>few|TRBJ2-7|TRBV11-2|TRBD1
TGTGCCAGCAGCCTCACCGGGACAGGGTTCTACGAGCAGTACTTC
CASSLTGTGFYEQYF
>NA|TRBJ2-1|TRBV29-1|NA
TGCAGCGTTGTACAGGGTCCCAGCTCCTACAATGAGCAGTTCTTC
CSVVQGPSSYNEQFF
>NA|TRBJ1-1|TRBV19|TRBD1
TGTGCCACCTCGACAGGGGCCGTGACTGAAGCTTTCTTT
CATSTGAVTEAFF
>NA|TRBJ2-1|TRBV6-5|NA
TGTGCCAGCAGTTCAACAGGGAATGAGCAGTTCTTC
CASSSTGNEQFF
>NA|TRBJ2-7|TRBV18|TRBD1
TGTGCCAGCTCTCCCCCCCGGACAGGGGAGCGATACGAGCAGTACTTC
CASSPPRTGERYEQYF
>NA|TRBJ2-7|TRBV5-1|NA
TGCGCCAGCAGCTTGGACCCTAGGTTTCACTACGAGCAGTACTTC
CASSLDPRFHYEQYF
>once|TRBJ2-7|TRBV28|TRBD2
TGTGCCAGCAGTCTCACTAGCGGGGGGCCGACCTACGAGCAGTACTTC
CASSLTSGGPTYEQYF
>NA|TRBJ2-7|TRBV5-1|NA
TGCGCCAGCAGCTTGAACGGAGAACAATACTTC
CASSLNGEQYF
>NA|TRBJ2-1|TRBV15|TRBD2
TGTGCCACCAGCAGAGATAATGGCGGGAGCAATGAGCAGTTCTTC
CATSRDNGGSNEQFF
>few|TRBJ2-7|TRBV5-4|NA
TGTGCCAGCAGCCTAGCTCACGACGAGCAGTACTTC
CASSLAHDEQYF
>NA|TRBJ1-3|TRBV5-1|TRBD1
TGCGCCAGCAGCTTGACCGACAGGGGGCCTGGAAACACCATATATTTT
CASSLTDRGPGNTIYF
>NA|TRBJ2-7|TRBV7-9|TRBD1
TGTGCCAGCAGCGAATTACCGGGACAGAACTCCTACGAGCAGTACTTC
CASSELPGQNSYEQYF
>NA|TRBJ2-7|TRBV19|TRBD2
TGTGCCAGTAGTTCGGGACTAGCGGGATCCTACGAGCAGTACTTC
CASSSGLAGSYEQYF
>NA|TRBJ2-7|TRBV9|NA
TGTGCCAGCAGCCCCTTTGCTGGTTTACTCTACGAGCAGTACTTC
CASSPFAGLLYEQYF
>once|TRBJ2-7|TRBV7-9|TRBD1
TGTGCCAGCAGCTCCCAGACAGGGAACTGGATGCACGAGCAGTACTTC
CASSSQTGNWMHEQYF
>NA|TRBJ2-1|TRBV9|TRBD2
TGTGCCAGCAGCCCCCCGGCGGGAGGGCAGTACAATGAGCAGTTCTTC
CASSPPAGGQYNEQFF
>NA|TRBJ2-7|TRBV5-4|NA
TGTGCCAGCAGCGCCGGGGGGACAGGTTTCTACGAGCAGTACTTC
CASSAGGTGFYEQYF
>NA|TRBJ1-5|TRBV5-1|NA
TGCGCCAGCAGCTTAGACCCAGCGAGACATCAGCCCCAGCATTTT
CASSLDPARHQPQHF
>NA|TRBJ1-2|TRBV7-9|TRBD1
TGTGCCAGCAGCTCCAGGGGGCAAGGCTACACCTTC
CASSSRGQGYTF
>NA|TRBJ2-1|TRBV6-6|NA
TGTGCCAGCAGCCCTGGACAGAGGGGGGGCAATGAGCAGTTCTTC
CASSPGQRGGNEQFF
>NA|TRBJ1-2|TRBV9|NA
TGTGCCAGCAGCGAGCCTACCGGGACTGGGAACTATGGCTACACCTTC
CASSEPTGTGNYGYTF
>NA|TRBJ2-7|TRBV5-1|TRBD1
TGCGCCAGCAGCAAGGGACAGACGAGCTCCTACGAGCAGTACTTC
CASSKGQTSSYEQYF
>NA|TRBJ2-2|TRBV7-8|TRBD1
TGTGCCAGCAGCTTAGCCTCTGGACAGGCAGACACCGGGGAGCTGTTTTTT
CASSLASGQADTGELFF
>NA|TRBJ2-1|TRBV11-2|NA
TGTGCCAGCAGCTTAGTTGCGAACAATGAGCAGTTCTTC
CASSLVANNEQFF
>NA|TRBJ2-7|TRBV19|TRBD2
TGTGCCAGTAGTATTCGTGTTCCGTCCCCATCGACTAGCGGGGGGATCGAGCAGTACTTC
CASSIRVPSPSTSGGIEQYF
>NA|TRBJ2-1|TRBV19|TRBD2
TGTGCCAGTAGAAAACTAGCGGGTCCCAGGAATGAGCAGTTCTTC
CASRKLAGPRNEQFF
>NA|TRBJ1-2|TRBV5-1|NA
TGCGCCAGCCGGACGATAGGGGCAGGACGGGACTATGGCTACACCTTC
CASRTIGAGRDYGYTF
>once|TRBJ1-1|TRBV7-3|TRBD1
TGTGCCAGCAGCTTGACCGGGACAGGGGTCACTGAAGCTTTCTTT
CASSLTGTGVTEAFF
>NA|TRBJ2-7|TRBV5-1|NA
TGCGCCAGCAGCTTGGCCGGGACAAGGTCCTACGAGCAGTACTTC
CASSLAGTRSYEQYF
>NA|TRBJ1-2|TRBV29-1|TRBD1
TGCAGCGTTGAGCGTGTTGGACAGGGCTACTATGGCTACACCTTC
CSVERVGQGYYGYTF
>once|TRBJ1-5|TRBV6-6|NA
TGTGCCAGCAGTTACTGGGAGGGGGGGCAGCCCCAGCATTTT
CASSYWEGGQPQHF
>NA|TRBJ1-1|TRBV6-1|NA
TGTGCCAGCAGTGAGCAGGGAAGTGTGACTGAAGCTTTCTTT
CASSEQGSVTEAFF